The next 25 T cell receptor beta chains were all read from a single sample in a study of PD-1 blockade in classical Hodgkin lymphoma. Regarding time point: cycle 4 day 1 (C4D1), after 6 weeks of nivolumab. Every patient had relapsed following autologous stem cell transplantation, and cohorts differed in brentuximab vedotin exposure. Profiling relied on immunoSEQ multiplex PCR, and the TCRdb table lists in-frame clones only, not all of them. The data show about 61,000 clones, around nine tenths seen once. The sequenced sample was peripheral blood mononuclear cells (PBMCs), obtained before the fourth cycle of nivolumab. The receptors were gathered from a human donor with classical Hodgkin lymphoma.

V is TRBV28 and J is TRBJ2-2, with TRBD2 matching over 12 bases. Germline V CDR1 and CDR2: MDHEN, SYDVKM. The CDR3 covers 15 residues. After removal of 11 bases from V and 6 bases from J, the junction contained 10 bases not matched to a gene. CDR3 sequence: CAAATLAGGAGELFF. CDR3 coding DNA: TGTGCCGCCGCGACCCTAGCGGGGGGGGCCGGGGAGCTGTTTTTT.

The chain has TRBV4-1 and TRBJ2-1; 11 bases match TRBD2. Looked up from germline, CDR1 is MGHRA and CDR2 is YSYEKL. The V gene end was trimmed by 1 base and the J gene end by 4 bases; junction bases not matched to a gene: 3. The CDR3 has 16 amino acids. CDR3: CASSQATSGKYNEQFF. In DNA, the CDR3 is TGCGCCAGCAGCCAAGCGACTAGCGGGAAATACAATGAGCAGTTCTTC.

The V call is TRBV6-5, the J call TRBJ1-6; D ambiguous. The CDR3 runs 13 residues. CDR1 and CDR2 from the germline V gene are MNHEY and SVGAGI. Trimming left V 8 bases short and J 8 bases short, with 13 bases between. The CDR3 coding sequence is TGTGCCAGCGGTGGATGGTCGGATTCACCCCTCCACTTT. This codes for CASGGWSDSPLHF.

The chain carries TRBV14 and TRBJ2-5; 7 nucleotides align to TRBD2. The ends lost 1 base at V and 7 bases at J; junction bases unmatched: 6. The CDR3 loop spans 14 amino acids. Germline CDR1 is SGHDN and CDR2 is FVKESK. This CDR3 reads CASSQVTSGGTQYF. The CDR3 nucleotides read TGTGCCAGCAGCCAAGTTACGTCGGGGGGGACCCAGTACTTC. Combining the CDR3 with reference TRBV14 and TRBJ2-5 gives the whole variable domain EAGVTQFPSHSVIEKGQTVTLRCDPISGHDNLYWYRRVMGKEIKFLLHFVKESKQDESGMPNNRFLAERTGGTYSTLKVQPAELEDSGVYFCASSQVTSGGTQYFGPGTRLLVL.

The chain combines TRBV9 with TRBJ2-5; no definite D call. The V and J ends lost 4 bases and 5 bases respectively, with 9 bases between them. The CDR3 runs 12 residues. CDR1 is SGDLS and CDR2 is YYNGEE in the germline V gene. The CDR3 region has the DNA TGTGCCAGCAGCTACACTGGGGAGACCCAGTACTTC. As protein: CASSYTGETQYF.

CDR3 sequence reads: CASSTQGDGFGGEQYF. The CDR3 nucleotides are TGCGCCAGCTCCACCCAGGGGGACGGTTTCGGCGGCGAGCAGTACTTC. This sequence joins TRBV5-1 and TRBJ2-7; 7 bases line up with TRBD1. CDR1 is SGHRS, CDR2 YFSETQ, per germline. After removal of 7 bases from V and 6 bases from J, the junction contained 19 bases not matched to a gene. This CDR3 spans 16 amino acids.

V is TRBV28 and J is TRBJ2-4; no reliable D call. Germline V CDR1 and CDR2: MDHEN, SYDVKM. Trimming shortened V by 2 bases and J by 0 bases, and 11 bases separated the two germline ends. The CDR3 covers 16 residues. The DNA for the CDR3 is TGTGCCAGCAGTTTACCGGGCAGCATAGCCAAAAACATTCAGTACTTC. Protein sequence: CASSLPGSIAKNIQYF.

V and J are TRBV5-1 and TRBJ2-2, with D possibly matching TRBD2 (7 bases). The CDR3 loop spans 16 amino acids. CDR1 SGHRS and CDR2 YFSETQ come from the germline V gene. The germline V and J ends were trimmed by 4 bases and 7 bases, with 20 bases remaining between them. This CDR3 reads CASSPEAGATIGELFF. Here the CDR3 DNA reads TGCGCCAGCAGCCCGGAGGCGGGGGCTACAATCGGGGAGCTGTTTTTT.

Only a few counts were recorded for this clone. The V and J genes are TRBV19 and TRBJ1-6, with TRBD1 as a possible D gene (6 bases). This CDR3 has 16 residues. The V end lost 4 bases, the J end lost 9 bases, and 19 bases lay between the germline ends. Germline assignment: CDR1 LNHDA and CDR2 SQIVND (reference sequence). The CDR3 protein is CASSKAGAVVSSPLHF. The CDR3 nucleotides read TGTGCCAGTAGTAAAGCAGGGGCGGTCGTTAGTTCACCCCTCCACTTT. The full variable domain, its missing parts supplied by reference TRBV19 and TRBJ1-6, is DGGITQSPKYLFRKEGQNVTLSCEQNLNHDAMYWYRQDPGQGLRLIYYSQIVNDFQKGDIAEGYSVSREKKESFPLTVTSAQKNPTAFYLCASSKAGAVVSSPLHFGNGTRLTVT.

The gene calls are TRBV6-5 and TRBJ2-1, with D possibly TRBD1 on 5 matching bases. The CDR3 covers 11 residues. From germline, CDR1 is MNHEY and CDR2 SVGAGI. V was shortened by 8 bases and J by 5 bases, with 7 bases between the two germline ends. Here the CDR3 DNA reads TGTGCCAGCCAGGGTAACAATGAGCAGTTCTTC. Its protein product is CASQGNNEQFF.

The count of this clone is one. The CDR3 bases are TGCGCCAGCAGCCTTGTAGCGGGGGAATCCTACGAGCAGTACTTC. Amino acid sequence: CASSLVAGESYEQYF. This sequence joins TRBV5-1 and TRBJ2-7; 9 nucleotides match TRBD2. Germline V gene lookup returns CDR1 SGHRS and CDR2 YFSETQ. This CDR3 comprises 15 residues. Trimming at V came to 4 bases and at J to 1 base, leaving 6 bases not matched to a gene.

CDR3 bases: TGCGCCAGCGCCCCGGGGGCCGGGTCCTACGAGCAGTACTTC. Its protein is CASAPGAGSYEQYF. The chain links TRBV5-1 to TRBJ2-7; either TRBD1 or TRBD2 may supply D (6 bases each). V was cut by 7 bases and J by 1 base, with 15 bases left in between. The germline gives CDR1 SGHRS, CDR2 YFSETQ. This CDR3 is built from 14 residues.

The CDR3 here is CASSRGQGAVNEKLFF. In nucleotides, the CDR3 is TGTGCCAGCAGCCGGGGACAGGGGGCGGTTAATGAAAAACTGTTTTTT. The rearrangement uses TRBV5-4 and TRBJ1-4; 12 nucleotides match TRBD1. Germline loops: CDR1 SGHNT, CDR2 YYREEE (reference sequence). This CDR3 contains 16 residues. Trimming removed 4 bases from V and 4 bases from J; junction bases left unmatched: 5.

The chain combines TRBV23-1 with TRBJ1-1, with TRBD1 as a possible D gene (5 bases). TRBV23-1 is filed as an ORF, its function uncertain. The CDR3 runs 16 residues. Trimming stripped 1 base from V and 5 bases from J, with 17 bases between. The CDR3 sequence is CASSQFGGGGETEAFF. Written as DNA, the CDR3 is TGCGCCAGCAGTCAATTTGGAGGTGGGGGGGAGACTGAAGCTTTCTTT.

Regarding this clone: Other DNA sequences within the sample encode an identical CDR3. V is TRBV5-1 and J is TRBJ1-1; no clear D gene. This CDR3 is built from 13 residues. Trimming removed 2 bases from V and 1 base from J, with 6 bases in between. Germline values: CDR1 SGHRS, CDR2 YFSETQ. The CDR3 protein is CASSLTPNTEAFF. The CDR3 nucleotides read TGCGCCAGCAGCTTAACGCCGAACACTGAAGCTTTCTTT.

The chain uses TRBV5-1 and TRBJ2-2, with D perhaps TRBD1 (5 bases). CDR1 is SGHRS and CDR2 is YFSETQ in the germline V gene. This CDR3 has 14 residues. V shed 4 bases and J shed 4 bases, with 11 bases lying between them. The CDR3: CASSLDRPTGELFF. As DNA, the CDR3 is TGCGCCAGCAGCCTAGACAGACCCACCGGGGAGCTGTTTTTT. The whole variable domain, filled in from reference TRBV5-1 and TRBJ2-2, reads KAGVTQTPRYLIKTRGQQVTLSCSPISGHRSVSWYQQTPGQGLQFLFEYFSETQRNKGNFPGRFSGRQFSNSRSEMNVSTLELGDSALYLCASSLDRPTGELFFGEGSRLTVL.

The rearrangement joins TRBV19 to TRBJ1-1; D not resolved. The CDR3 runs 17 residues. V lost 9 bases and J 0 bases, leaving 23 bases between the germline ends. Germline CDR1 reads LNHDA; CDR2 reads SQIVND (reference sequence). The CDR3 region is CASPPPDRALMNTEAFF. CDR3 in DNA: TGTGCCAGCCCCCCCCCTGACCGAGCCCTAATGAACACTGAAGCTTTCTTT.

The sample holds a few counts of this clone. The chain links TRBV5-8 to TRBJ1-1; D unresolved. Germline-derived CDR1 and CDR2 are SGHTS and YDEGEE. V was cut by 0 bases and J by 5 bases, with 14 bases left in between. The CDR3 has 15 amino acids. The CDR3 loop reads CASSLVGGLGTEAFF. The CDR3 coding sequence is TGTGCCAGCAGCTTGGTGGGAGGGCTGGGGACTGAAGCTTTCTTT. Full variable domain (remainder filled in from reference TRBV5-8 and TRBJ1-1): EAGVTQSPTHLIKTRGQQATLRCSPISGHTSVYWYQQALGLGLQFLLWYDEGEERNRGNFPPRFSGRQFPNYSSELNVNALELEDSALYLCASSLVGGLGTEAFFGQGTRLTVV.

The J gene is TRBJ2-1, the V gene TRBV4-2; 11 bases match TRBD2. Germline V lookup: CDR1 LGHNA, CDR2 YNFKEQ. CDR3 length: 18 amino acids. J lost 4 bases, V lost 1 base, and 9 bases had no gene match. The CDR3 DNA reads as TGTGCCAGCAGCCAAGCTTCCCGACTAGCGGGGCAATACAATGAGCAGTTCTTC. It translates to CASSQASRLAGQYNEQFF.

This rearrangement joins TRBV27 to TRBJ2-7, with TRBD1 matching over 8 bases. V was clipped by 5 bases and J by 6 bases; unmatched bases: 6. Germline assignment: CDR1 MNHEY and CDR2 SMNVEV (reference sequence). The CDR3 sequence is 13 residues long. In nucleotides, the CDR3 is TGTGCCAGCAGTATACTAGGGACAGGCGAGCAGTACTTC. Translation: CASSILGTGEQYF.

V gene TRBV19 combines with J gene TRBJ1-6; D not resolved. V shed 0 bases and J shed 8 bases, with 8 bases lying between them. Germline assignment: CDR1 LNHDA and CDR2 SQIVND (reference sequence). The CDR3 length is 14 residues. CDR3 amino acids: CASSIEHGYSPLHF. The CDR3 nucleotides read TGTGCCAGTAGTATAGAACACGGCTATTCACCCCTCCACTTT.

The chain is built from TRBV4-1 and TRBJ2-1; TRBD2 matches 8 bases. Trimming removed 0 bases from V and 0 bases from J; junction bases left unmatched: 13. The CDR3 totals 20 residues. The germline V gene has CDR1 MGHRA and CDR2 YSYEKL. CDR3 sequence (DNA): TGCGCCAGCAGCCAAGAAATTCGACGGGGGGGCCTGAACTCCTACAATGAGCAGTTCTTC. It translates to CASSQEIRRGGLNSYNEQFF.

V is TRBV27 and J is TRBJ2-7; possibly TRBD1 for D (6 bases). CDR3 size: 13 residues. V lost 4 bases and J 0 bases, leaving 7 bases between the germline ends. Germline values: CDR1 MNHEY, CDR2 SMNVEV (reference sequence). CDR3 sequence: CASSSDSSYEQYF. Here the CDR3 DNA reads TGTGCCAGCAGTTCGGACAGCTCCTACGAGCAGTACTTC.

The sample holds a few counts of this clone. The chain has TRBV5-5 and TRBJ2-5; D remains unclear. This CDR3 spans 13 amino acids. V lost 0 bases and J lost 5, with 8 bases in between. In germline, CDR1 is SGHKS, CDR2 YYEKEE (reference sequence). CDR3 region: CASSLGVRETQYF. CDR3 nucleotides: TGTGCCAGCAGCTTGGGGGTCCGGGAGACCCAGTACTTC.

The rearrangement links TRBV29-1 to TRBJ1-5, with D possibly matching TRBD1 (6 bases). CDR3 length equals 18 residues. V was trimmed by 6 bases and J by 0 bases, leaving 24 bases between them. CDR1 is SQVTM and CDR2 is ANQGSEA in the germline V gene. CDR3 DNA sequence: TGCAGCGTCGTAAGTCACAGGGAAATTGATCATAGCAATCAGCCCCAGCATTTT. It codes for CSVVSHREIDHSNQPQHF.